Listed below are T cell receptor beta chains from one sample, sequenced in a study of beta chain features in type 1 diabetes. Assay used: immunoSEQ multiplex PCR; TCRdb lists only in-frame clones, some missing. The repertoire holds about 740,000 clones, with about an eighth as singletons. Source material: naive CD4+ T cells from blood. The source of these receptors is a man aged 18 to 30 with type 1 diabetes. Each CDR3 is given with its conserved first and last residue. A D gene is named only where the DNA matches it firmly. Only some rows state a clone size, as once, few, many or a class for expanded clones.

.	.	TRBV11-2	TRBJ2-3	TGTGCCAGCAGCGAACAGTCATCCACAGATACGCAGTATTTT	CASSEQSSTDTQYF
few	TRBD1	TRBV28	TRBJ2-7	TGTGCCAGCAGTCCCCGGGACAGGGGACACTACGAGCAGTACTTC	CASSPRDRGHYEQYF
.	.	TRBV5-1	TRBJ1-5	TGCGCCAGCAGTGGGGGGCTTGATCAGCCCCAGCATTTT	CASSGGLDQPQHF
.	.	TRBV30	TRBJ1-2	TGTGCCAACTCAGAGAGGTCGTTGCCGCACTATGGCTACACCTTC	CANSERSLPHYGYTF
.	.	TRBV2	TRBJ1-5	TGTGCCAGCAACGGAGGGCCCGGGCAGCCCCAGCATTTT	CASNGGPGQPQHF
.	TRBD1	TRBV7-2	TRBJ2-1	TGTGCCAGCAGCTTCGGACAGGATTGGGATGAGCAGTTCTTC	CASSFGQDWDEQFF
few	.	TRBV28	TRBJ1-2	TGTGCCAGTAACCTAGGCCAGGGGACCTATGGCTACACCTTC	CASNLGQGTYGYTF
.	.	TRBV5-1	TRBJ1-1	TGCGCCAGCAGCTCATTTCAGGGCTCTGCGGCTGAAGCTTTCTTT	CASSSFQGSAAEAFF
few	.	TRBV6-5	TRBJ1-4	TGTGCCAGCAGAAAACGGCAGGGGCTTAATGAAAAACTGTTTTTT	CASRKRQGLNEKLFF
.	.	TRBV20-1	TRBJ1-1	TGCAGTGCACGGGGGAATGGTGAAGCTTTCTTT	CSARGNGEAFF
few	.	TRBV28	TRBJ2-7	TGTGCCAGCAGTTGGAACAGATACGAGCAGTACTTC	CASSWNRYEQYF
.	TRBD2	TRBV30	TRBJ2-2	TGTGCCTGGAGGGACCCGGCGGGGGGAAACACCGGGGAGCTGTTTTTT	CAWRDPAGGNTGELFF